This T cell receptor beta chain was identified in a study of T-cell reconstitution after alpha-beta-depleted transplantation in children. Study-level points and caveats: Surviving recipient T cells and thymic progenitors accounted for the high day-60 TCRbeta diversity observed in some patients. Counts and diversity of T cells one year after transplant came mostly from newly produced T cells. After transplant, at about two months, alpha-beta T cells were reportedly derived from several hundred expanded graft clones.

Turning to this clonotype: Its antigen is undetermined.

Unique molecular identifiers were used in preparing the TCRbeta library. MiXCR, applied by TCRdb to the PCR reads, yields one record per CDR3 protein. The sample carries fewer than 550,000 distinct CDR3 sequences, roughly 17% recorded once. The sequencing here drew on PBMCs, mostly from graft donor cells, taken 360 days after TCRalphabeta/CD19-depleted stem cell transplant. The receptor was derived from a boy less than two years old who had a stem cell transplant for Wiskott-Aldrich syndrome, so the T cells may come from the graft donor.

The CDR3 loop is CAISITDGGVFYNEQFF. The DNA of the CDR3 is TGTGCCATCAGTATAACCGATGGGGGAGTCTTCTACAATGAGCAGTTCTTC. The V gene is TRBV10-3, the J gene TRBJ2-1; D possibly uses TRBD1 or TRBD2 (5 bases each). The CDR3 loop spans 17 amino acids. V was cut by 5 bases and J by 3 bases, with 20 bases left in between. Germline CDR1 is ENHRY and CDR2 is SYGVKD.